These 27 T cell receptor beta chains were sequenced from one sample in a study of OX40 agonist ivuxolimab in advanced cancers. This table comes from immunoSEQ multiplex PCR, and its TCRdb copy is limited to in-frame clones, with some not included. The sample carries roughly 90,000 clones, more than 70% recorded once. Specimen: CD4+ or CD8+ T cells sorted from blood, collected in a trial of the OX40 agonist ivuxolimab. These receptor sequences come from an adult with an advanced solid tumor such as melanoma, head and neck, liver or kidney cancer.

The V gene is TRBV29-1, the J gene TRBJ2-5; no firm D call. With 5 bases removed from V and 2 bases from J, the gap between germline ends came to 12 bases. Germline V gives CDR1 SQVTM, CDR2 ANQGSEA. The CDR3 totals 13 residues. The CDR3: CSVRRQEQETQYF. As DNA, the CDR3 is TGCAGCGTTCGTAGGCAGGAACAAGAGACCCAGTACTTC. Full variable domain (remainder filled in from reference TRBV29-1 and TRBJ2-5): SAVISQKPSRDICQRGTSLTIQCQVDSQVTMMFWYRQQPGQSLTLIATANQGSEATYESGFVIDKFPISRPNLTFSTLTVSNMSPEDSSIYLCSVRRQEQETQYFGPGTRLLVL.

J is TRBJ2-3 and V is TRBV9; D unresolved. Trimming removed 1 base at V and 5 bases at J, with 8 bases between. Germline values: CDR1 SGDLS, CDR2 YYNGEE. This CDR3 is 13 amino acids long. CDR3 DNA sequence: TGTGCCAGCAGCGTATCGGCTATAGATACGCAGTATTTT. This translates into CASSVSAIDTQYF.

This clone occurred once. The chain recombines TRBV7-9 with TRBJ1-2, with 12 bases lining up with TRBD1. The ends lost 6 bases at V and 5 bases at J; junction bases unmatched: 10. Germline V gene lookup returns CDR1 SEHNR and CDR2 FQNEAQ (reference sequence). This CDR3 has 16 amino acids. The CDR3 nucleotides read TGTGCCAGCAGACCGACCGGGACAGGGGGCGCTTATGGCTACACCTTC. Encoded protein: CASRPTGTGGAYGYTF.

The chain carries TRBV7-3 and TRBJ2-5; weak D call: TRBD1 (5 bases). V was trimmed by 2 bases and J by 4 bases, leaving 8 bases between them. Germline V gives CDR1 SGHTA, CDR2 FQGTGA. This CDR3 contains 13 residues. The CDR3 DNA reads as TGTGCCAGCAGCTTACCAGGGTTAGAGACCCAGTACTTC. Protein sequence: CASSLPGLETQYF.

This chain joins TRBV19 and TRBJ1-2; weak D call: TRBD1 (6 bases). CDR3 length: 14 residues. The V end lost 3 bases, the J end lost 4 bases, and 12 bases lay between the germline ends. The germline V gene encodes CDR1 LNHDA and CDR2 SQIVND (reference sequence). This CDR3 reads CASSILDRFYGYTF. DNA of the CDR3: TGTGCCAGTAGTATCTTAGACAGGTTCTATGGCTACACCTTC.

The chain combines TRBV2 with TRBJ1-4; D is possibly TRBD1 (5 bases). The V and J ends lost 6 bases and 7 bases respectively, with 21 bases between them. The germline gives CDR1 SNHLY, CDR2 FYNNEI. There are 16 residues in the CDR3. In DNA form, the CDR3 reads TGTGCCAGCAGCCCGGGGGGTGGGGAGGAGGCTGAAAAACTGTTTTTT. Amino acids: CASSPGGGEEAEKLFF.

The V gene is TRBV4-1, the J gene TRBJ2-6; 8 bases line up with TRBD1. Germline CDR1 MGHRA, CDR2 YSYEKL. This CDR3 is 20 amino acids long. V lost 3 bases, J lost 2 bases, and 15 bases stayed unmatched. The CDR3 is CASSHGLVRQGRTGANVLTF. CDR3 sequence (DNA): TGCGCCAGCAGCCATGGTTTAGTTAGACAGGGGAGGACTGGGGCCAACGTCCTGACTTTC.

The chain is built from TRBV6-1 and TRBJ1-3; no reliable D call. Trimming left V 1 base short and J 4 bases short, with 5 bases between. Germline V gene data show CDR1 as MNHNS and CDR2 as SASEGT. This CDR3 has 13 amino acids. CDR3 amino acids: CASSEVSGNTIYF. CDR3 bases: TGTGCCAGCAGTGAAGTTTCAGGAAACACCATATATTTT.

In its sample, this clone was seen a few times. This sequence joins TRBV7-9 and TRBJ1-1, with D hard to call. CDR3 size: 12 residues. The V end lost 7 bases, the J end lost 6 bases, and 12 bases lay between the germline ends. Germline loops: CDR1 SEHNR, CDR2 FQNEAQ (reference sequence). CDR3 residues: CASNTPVPEAFF. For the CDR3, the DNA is TGTGCCAGCAACACCCCTGTTCCTGAAGCTTTCTTT.

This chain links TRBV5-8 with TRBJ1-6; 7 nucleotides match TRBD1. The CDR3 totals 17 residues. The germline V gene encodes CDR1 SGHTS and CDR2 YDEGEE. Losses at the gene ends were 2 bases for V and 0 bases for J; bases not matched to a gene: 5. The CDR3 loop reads CASSFRRTGSYNSPLHF. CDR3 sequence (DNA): TGTGCCAGCAGCTTTCGTCGGACAGGCTCCTATAATTCACCCCTCCACTTT.

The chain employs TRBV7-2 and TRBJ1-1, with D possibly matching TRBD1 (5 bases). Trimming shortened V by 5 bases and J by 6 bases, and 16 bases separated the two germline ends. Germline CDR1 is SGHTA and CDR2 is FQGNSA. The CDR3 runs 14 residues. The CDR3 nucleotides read TGTGCCAGCAGCCCCTCCGGGGGGAAATCTGAAGCTTTCTTT. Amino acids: CASSPSGGKSEAFF.

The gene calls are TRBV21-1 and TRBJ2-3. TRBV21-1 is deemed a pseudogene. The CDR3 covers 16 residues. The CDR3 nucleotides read TGTGCCAGCAGCATCCTATCTTCCGGGCGCACAGATACGCAGTATTTT. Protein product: CASSILSSGRTDTQYF.

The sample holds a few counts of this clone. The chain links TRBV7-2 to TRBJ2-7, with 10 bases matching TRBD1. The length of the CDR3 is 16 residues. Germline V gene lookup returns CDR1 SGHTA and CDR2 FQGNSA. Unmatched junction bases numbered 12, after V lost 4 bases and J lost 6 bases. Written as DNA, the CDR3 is TGTGCCAGCAGCTCGGCCGGGACAGGGGTGCGGCTCGAGCAGTACTTC. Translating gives CASSSAGTGVRLEQYF. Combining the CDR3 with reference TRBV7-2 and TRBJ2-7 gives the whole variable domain GAGVSQSPSNKVTEKGKDVELRCDPISGHTALYWYRQSLGQGLEFLIYFQGNSAPDKSGLPSDRFSAERTGGSVSTLTIQRTQQEDSAVYLCASSSAGTGVRLEQYFGPGTRLTVT.

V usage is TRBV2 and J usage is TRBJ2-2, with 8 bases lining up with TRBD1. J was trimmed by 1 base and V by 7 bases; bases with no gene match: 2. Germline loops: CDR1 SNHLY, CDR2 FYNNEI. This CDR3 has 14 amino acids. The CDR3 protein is CASTGTGNTGELFF. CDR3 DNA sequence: TGTGCCAGCACGGGGACAGGGAACACCGGGGAGCTGTTTTTT.

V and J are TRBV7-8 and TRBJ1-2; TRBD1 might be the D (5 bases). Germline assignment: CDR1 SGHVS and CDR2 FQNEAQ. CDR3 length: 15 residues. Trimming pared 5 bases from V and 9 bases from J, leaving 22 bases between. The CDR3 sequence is CASSARRVGVGSYTF. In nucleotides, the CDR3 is TGTGCCAGCAGCGCCCGTCGAGTGGGGGTCGGTAGCTACACCTTC. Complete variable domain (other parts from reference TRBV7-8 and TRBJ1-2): GAGVSQSPRYKVAKRGQDVALRCDPISGHVSLFWYQQALGQGPEFLTYFQNEAQLDKSGLPSDRFFAERPEGSVSTLKIQRTQQEDSAVYLCASSARRVGVGSYTFGSGTRLTVV.

CDR3 in amino acids: CASKGQLARGAQYF. CDR3 coding DNA: TGTGCCAGCAAGGGCCAACTGGCTAGGGGAGCGCAGTATTTT. This chain links TRBV2 with TRBJ2-3, with D perhaps given as TRBD1 or TRBD2 (5 bases each). The CDR3 runs 14 residues. V lost 7 bases to trimming and J lost 10 bases, with 21 bases between them. Germline V CDR1 and CDR2: SNHLY, FYNNEI.

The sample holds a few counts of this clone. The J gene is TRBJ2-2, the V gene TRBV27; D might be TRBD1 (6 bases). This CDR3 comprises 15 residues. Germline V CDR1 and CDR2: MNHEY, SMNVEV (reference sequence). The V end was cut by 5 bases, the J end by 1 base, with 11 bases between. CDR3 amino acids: CASSGRTVNTGELFF. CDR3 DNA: TGTGCCAGCAGTGGTAGGACAGTGAACACCGGGGAGCTGTTTTTT.

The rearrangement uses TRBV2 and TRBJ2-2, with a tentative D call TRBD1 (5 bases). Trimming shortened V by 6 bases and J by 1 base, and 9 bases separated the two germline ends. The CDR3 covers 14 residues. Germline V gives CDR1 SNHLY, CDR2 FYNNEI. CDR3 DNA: TGTGCCAGCAGGCCTGGACAGAACACCGGGGAGCTGTTTTTT. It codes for CASRPGQNTGELFF.

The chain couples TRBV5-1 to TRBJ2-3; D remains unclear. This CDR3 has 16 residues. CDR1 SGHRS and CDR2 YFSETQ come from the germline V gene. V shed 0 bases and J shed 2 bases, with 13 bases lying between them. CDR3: CASSLAVTALTDTQYF. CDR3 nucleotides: TGCGCCAGCAGCTTGGCGGTCACAGCTCTCACAGATACGCAGTATTTT.

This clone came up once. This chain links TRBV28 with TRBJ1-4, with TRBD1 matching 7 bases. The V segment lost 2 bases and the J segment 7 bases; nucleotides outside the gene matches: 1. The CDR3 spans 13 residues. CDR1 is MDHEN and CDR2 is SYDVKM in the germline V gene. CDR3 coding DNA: TGTGCCAGCAGTTTAGACAGGGCTGAAAAACTGTTTTTT. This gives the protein CASSLDRAEKLFF.

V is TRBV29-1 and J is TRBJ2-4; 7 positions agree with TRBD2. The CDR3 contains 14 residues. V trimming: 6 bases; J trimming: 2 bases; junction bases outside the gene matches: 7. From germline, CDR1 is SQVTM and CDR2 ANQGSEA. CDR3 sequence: CSVPVRGSKNIQYF. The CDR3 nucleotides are TGCAGCGTGCCAGTGCGGGGGTCCAAAAACATTCAGTACTTC.

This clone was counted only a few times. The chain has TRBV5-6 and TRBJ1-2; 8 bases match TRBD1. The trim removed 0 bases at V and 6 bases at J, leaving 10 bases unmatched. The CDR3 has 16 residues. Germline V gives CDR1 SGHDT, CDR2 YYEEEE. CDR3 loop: CASSLERGTGSHGYTF. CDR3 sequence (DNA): TGTGCCAGCAGCTTGGAGAGGGGGACAGGAAGCCATGGCTACACCTTC.

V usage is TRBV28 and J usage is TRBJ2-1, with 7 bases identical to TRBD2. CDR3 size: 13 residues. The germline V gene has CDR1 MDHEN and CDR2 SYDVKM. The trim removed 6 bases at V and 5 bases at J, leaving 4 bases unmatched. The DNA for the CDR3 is TGTGCCAGCAGCCGGGGGGTTAACAATGAGCAGTTCTTC. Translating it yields CASSRGVNNEQFF.

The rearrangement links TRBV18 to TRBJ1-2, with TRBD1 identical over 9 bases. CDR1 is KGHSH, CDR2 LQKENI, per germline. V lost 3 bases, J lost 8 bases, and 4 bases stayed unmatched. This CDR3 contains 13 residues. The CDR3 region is CASSPGQGGGYTF. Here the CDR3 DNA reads TGTGCCAGCTCACCGGGACAGGGAGGCGGCTACACCTTC. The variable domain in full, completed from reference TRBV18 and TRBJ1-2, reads NAGVMQNPRHLVRRRGQEARLRCSPMKGHSHVYWYRQLPEEGLKFMVYLQKENIIDESGMPKERFSAEFPKEGPSILRIQQVVRGDSAAYFCASSPGQGGGYTFGSGTRLTVV.

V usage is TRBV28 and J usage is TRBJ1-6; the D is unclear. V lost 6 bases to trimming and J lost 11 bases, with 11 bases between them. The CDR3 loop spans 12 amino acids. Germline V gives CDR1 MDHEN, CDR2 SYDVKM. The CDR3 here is CASRVGSTPLHF. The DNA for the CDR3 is TGTGCCAGCAGAGTGGGTTCAACACCCCTCCACTTT. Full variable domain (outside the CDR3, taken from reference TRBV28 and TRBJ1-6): DVKVTQSSRYLVKRTGEKVFLECVQDMDHENMFWYRQDPGLGLRLIYFSYDVKMKEKGDIPEGYSVSREKKERFSLILESASTNQTSMYLCASRVGSTPLHFGNGTRLTVT.

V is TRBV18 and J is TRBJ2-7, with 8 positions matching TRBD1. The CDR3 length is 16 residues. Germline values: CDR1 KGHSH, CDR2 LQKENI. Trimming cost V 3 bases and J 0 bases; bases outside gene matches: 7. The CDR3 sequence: CASSPFVGQGSYEQYF. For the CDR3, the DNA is TGTGCCAGCTCACCTTTCGTCGGACAGGGCTCCTACGAGCAGTACTTC.

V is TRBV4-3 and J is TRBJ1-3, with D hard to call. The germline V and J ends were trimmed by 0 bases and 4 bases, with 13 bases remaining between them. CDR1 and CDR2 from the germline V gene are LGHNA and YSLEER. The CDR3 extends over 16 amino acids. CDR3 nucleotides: TGCGCCAGCAGCCAAGAATTGGCCTCAACGGGAAACACCATATATTTT. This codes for CASSQELASTGNTIYF.